A single sample gave rise to the 30 T cell receptor beta chains below, sequenced in a study of T cells after yellow fever vaccination. TCRdb re-called the 5' RACE reads with MiXCR, one entry per CDR3 protein. The data contain roughly 240,000 distinct CDR3 sequences, approximately 6.3% of them singletons. The specimen was CD4+ T cells sorted from PBMCs, collected on the day of the yellow fever booster vaccination. These receptors all come from a man in his thirties or forties who received the YFV17D yellow fever vaccine.

This clonotype was picked up many times. The chain is built from TRBV5-1 and TRBJ2-1; 10 bases are a match to TRBD2. The length of the CDR3 is 15 residues. CDR1 is SGHRS, CDR2 YFSETQ, per germline. V shed 6 bases, J shed 4 bases, and the junction held 7 bases outside the gene matches. CDR3 nucleotides: TGCGCCAGCAAGGCTTCTAGCGGGAGTTACAATGAGCAGTTCTTC. This gives the protein CASKASSGSYNEQFF. Full variable domain (missing parts from reference TRBV5-1 and TRBJ2-1): KAGVTQTPRYLIKTRGQQVTLSCSPISGHRSVSWYQQTPGQGLQFLFEYFSETQRNKGNFPGRFSGRQFSNSRSEMNVSTLELGDSALYLCASKASSGSYNEQFFGPGTRLTVL.

The rearrangement joins TRBV18 to TRBJ2-5; maybe TRBD1 (5 bases). The germline CDR1 and CDR2 sequences are KGHSH and LQKENI. Trimming took 2 bases from V and 5 from J, leaving 12 bases between them. The CDR3 is made up of 14 amino acids. CDR3 in amino acids: CASSPNKGVETQYF. The CDR3 bases are TGTGCCAGCTCACCAAACAAAGGGGTTGAGACCCAGTACTTC.

This clonotype was seen more than once but under ten times. V is TRBV30 and J is TRBJ2-1; TRBD2 matches 13 bases. The germline V gene encodes CDR1 GTSNPN and CDR2 SVGIG (reference sequence). Trimming removed 3 bases from V and 10 bases from J; junction bases left unmatched: 9. The CDR3 has 15 amino acids. CDR3 in amino acids: CAWSYGLAGVGEQFF. CDR3 DNA sequence: TGTGCCTGGAGCTATGGACTAGCGGGAGTGGGGGAGCAGTTCTTC.

This clonotype was counted many times. V and J are TRBV20-1 and TRBJ2-3, with 11 bases fitting TRBD2. CDR1 and CDR2 from the germline V gene are DFQATT and SNEGSKA (reference sequence). The V gene end was trimmed by 2 bases and the J gene end by 6 bases; junction bases not matched to a gene: 7. There are 15 residues in the CDR3. The CDR3 DNA reads as TGCAGTGCTAGACATGTAGCGGGAGGGCCGGATACGCAGTATTTT. Its translation: CSARHVAGGPDTQYF.

The sample holds many counts of this clonotype. This sequence joins TRBV11-2 and TRBJ2-7, with D unresolved. The CDR3 length is 13 residues. Germline CDR1 and CDR2: SGHAT and FQNNGV. Trimming left V 1 base short and J 1 base short, with 5 bases between. CDR3 DNA: TGTGCCAGCAGCTTAGCACAGTCCTACGAGCAGTACTTC. Its protein is CASSLAQSYEQYF.

This clonotype was seen repeatedly, ten times or more. The CDR3 is CASSQTSGSISLFF. The CDR3 DNA is TGTGCCAGCAGCCAAACTAGCGGGAGTATTTCGCTGTTTTTT. The chain is built from TRBV7-6 and TRBJ2-2, with TRBD2 matching 11 bases. Germline CDR1 is SGHVS and CDR2 is FNYEAQ. There are 14 residues in the CDR3. Trimming removed 5 bases from V and 13 bases from J; junction bases left unmatched: 9.

This clonotype occurred many times. The chain is built from TRBV20-1 and TRBJ2-1, with D perhaps matching TRBD2 (6 bases). V lost 0 bases, J lost 2 bases, and 14 bases lay in between. The CDR3 extends over 16 amino acids. The germline gives CDR1 DFQATT, CDR2 SNEGSKA (reference sequence). The CDR3: CSARDPQSGAYNEQFF. For the CDR3, the DNA is TGCAGTGCTAGAGATCCCCAGTCGGGAGCCTACAATGAGCAGTTCTTC.

This clonotype was found a few times. The chain uses TRBV12-3 or TRBV12-4 and TRBJ2-5; D assignment may be TRBD1 or TRBD2 (5 bases each). The V end lost 5 bases, the J end lost 2 bases, and 15 bases lay between the germline ends. This CDR3 has 15 amino acids. CDR3 in DNA: TGTGCCAGCAGTCCCCGGACGGGGCTACAAGAGACCCAGTACTTC. Residues: CASSPRTGLQETQYF.

This clonotype showed up just a few times. This chain connects TRBV7-9 to TRBJ1-4; weak D call: TRBD1 (5 bases). V lost 5 bases and J 8 bases, leaving 18 bases between the germline ends. Looked up from germline, CDR1 is SEHNR and CDR2 is FQNEAQ (reference sequence). This CDR3 comprises 15 residues. The CDR3 spells CASSPQGRPSEKLFF. The CDR3 DNA follows: TGTGCCAGCAGCCCGCAGGGTCGGCCGTCAGAAAAACTGTTTTTT.

A note on this clonotype: A much larger clone differs from this one at a single base, so this may be a read error. The chain couples TRBV4-3 to TRBJ2-3; D is perhaps TRBD2 (5 bases). The germline gives CDR1 LGHNA, CDR2 YSLEER. The CDR3 runs 12 residues. The ends were cut back, 3 bases at V and 10 bases at J, with 11 bases in the middle. CDR3 nucleotide sequence: TGCGCCAGCAGCCACGAGTCGGAGGCGCAGTATTTT. This sequence encodes CASSHESEAQYF.

This clonotype came up a few times. The CDR3 region has the DNA TGCAGCGTTGAATTTTCAGGGCCCCCCTACGAGCAGTACTTC. Encoded protein: CSVEFSGPPYEQYF. This rearrangement joins TRBV29-1 to TRBJ2-7, with D perhaps TRBD1 (5 bases). With 2 bases removed from V and 2 bases from J, the gap between germline ends came to 13 bases. Germline assignment: CDR1 SQVTM and CDR2 ANQGSEA. The CDR3 runs 14 residues.

This clonotype was counted at least ten times. V gene TRBV6-5 combines with J gene TRBJ2-6; 7 bases line up with TRBD1. The CDR3 loop spans 16 amino acids. Germline loops: CDR1 MNHEY, CDR2 SVGAGI. The junction had 7 bases not matched to a gene; V was cut back by 8 bases and J by 0 bases. The chain's CDR3 is CASVPGGASGANVLTF. The CDR3 DNA follows: TGTGCCAGCGTTCCAGGGGGAGCCTCTGGGGCCAACGTCCTGACTTTC.

This clonotype occurred many times. The genes are TRBV5-1 and TRBJ2-1; D remains ambiguous. This CDR3 spans 13 amino acids. V lost 1 base, J lost 6 bases, and 8 bases lay in between. CDR1 and CDR2 from the germline V gene are SGHRS and YFSETQ. The CDR3 DNA reads TGCGCCAGCAGCTTGATTTCTAGCAATGAGCAGTTCTTC. Its translation: CASSLISSNEQFF.

The V call is TRBV7-3, the J call TRBJ2-2, with D perhaps matching TRBD1 (6 bases). The V end lost 5 bases, the J end lost 4 bases, and 14 bases lay between the germline ends. The CDR3 contains 15 residues. Germline assignment: CDR1 SGHTA and CDR2 FQGTGA. This CDR3 reads CASSPQTGITGELFF. The CDR3 DNA is TGTGCCAGCAGCCCTCAAACAGGGATCACCGGGGAGCTGTTTTTT.

The rearrangement joins TRBV3-1 to TRBJ2-1; TRBD2 aligns across 11 bases. Germline CDR1 and CDR2: LGHDT and YNNKEL (reference sequence). The CDR3 totals 14 residues. The J segment lost 12 bases and the V segment lost 1 base, leaving 5 bases of the junction unmatched. The chain's CDR3 is CASSQGRLAGGQFF. Here the CDR3 DNA reads TGTGCCAGCAGCCAAGGTCGCCTAGCGGGAGGGCAGTTCTTC.

This clonotype was seen a handful of times. The chain employs TRBV7-2 and TRBJ2-1; D ambiguous. The CDR3 runs 15 residues. Looked up from germline, CDR1 is SGHTA and CDR2 is FQGNSA. V was trimmed by 2 bases and J by 4 bases, leaving 12 bases between them. This CDR3 reads CASSLSENRYNEQFF. The CDR3 DNA sequence: TGTGCCAGCAGCTTAAGTGAGAATCGGTACAATGAGCAGTTCTTC.

The sample holds a few counts of this clonotype. This rearrangement joins TRBV29-1 to TRBJ1-3, with D possibly being TRBD1 (5 bases). CDR3 length: 11 amino acids. CDR1 and CDR2 from the germline V gene are SQVTM and ANQGSEA. V was cut by 4 bases and J by 8 bases, with 9 bases left in between. Here the CDR3 reads CSVGGQDTIYF. The CDR3 nucleotides are TGCAGCGTTGGGGGCCAGGACACCATATATTTT.

This clonotype was seen at least ten times. The genes are TRBV5-1 and TRBJ1-3, with 8 nucleotides matching TRBD1. This CDR3 spans 18 amino acids. The germline V gene encodes CDR1 SGHRS and CDR2 YFSETQ. J lost 0 bases, V lost 1 base, and 9 bases had no gene match. CDR3 nucleotides: TGCGCCAGCAGCTTGATGGGACAGGAGTCCGTCTCTGGAAACACCATATATTTT. Translating it yields CASSLMGQESVSGNTIYF.

Comment on this clonotype: A much bigger clone sits one base away, suggesting this may be a read error. The chain has TRBV20-1 and TRBJ1-5, with D tentatively TRBD1 (5 bases). The CDR3 extends over 11 amino acids. The germline V gene encodes CDR1 DFQATT and CDR2 SNEGSKA (reference sequence). The CDR3 sequence is CRARVGVTQHF. The CDR3 DNA is TGCCGTGCTAGAGTGGGGGTGACCCAGCATTTT.

J is TRBJ2-7 and V is TRBV7-2, with 11 bases identical to TRBD1. This CDR3 spans 16 amino acids. Germline trimming cut 0 bases from V and 0 bases from J; bases unmatched to any gene: 1. Germline CDR1 reads SGHTA; CDR2 reads FQGNSA. CDR3 DNA sequence: TGTGCCAGCAGCTTAGCGGGACAGGGGGGCTCCTACGAGCAGTACTTC. This translates into CASSLAGQGGSYEQYF. The whole variable domain, filled in from reference TRBV7-2 and TRBJ2-7, reads GAGVSQSPSNKVTEKGKDVELRCDPISGHTALYWYRQSLGQGLEFLIYFQGNSAPDKSGLPSDRFSAERTGGSVSTLTIQRTQQEDSAVYLCASSLAGQGGSYEQYFGPGTRLTVT.

This sequence joins TRBV4-2 and TRBJ2-7; 7 nucleotides match TRBD1. This CDR3 has 15 amino acids. Losses at the gene ends were 0 bases for V and 3 bases for J; bases not matched to a gene: 5. Germline V gives CDR1 LGHNA, CDR2 YNFKEQ. CDR3 nucleotide sequence: TGTGCCAGCAGCCAAGACCGGCAGGGGGTCTACGAGCAGTACTTC. Protein product: CASSQDRQGVYEQYF.

This clonotype has at least ten counts. The V call is TRBV4-3, the J call TRBJ2-1; perhaps TRBD2 as D (6 bases). CDR3 length equals 16 residues. Germline V gives CDR1 LGHNA, CDR2 YSLEER. V was pared by 1 base and J by 0 bases, with 10 bases between. CDR3: CASSQGLARSYNEQFF. The CDR3, as DNA: TGCGCCAGCAGCCAAGGCCTAGCGCGCTCCTACAATGAGCAGTTCTTC.

This clonotype was picked up many times. The chain combines TRBV5-1 with TRBJ2-5; no firm D call. From germline, CDR1 is SGHRS and CDR2 YFSETQ. The CDR3 is 12 amino acids. V shed 4 bases and J shed 2 bases, with 6 bases lying between them. CDR3 nucleotides: TGCGCCAGCAGCCCCATGCAAGAGACCCAGTACTTC. This sequence encodes CASSPMQETQYF.

This clonotype was observed a handful of times. The chain is built from TRBV18 and TRBJ2-7; 13 bases line up with TRBD2. J was trimmed by 7 bases and V by 3 bases; bases with no gene match: 6. The germline V gene has CDR1 KGHSH and CDR2 LQKENI. This CDR3 is built from 15 residues. CDR3 loop: CASSPGTSGNSEQYF. The CDR3 DNA reads as TGTGCCAGCTCACCGGGGACTAGCGGGAACTCGGAGCAGTACTTC.

V is TRBV2 and J is TRBJ2-1, with D possibly TRBD2 on 6 matching bases. This CDR3 comprises 15 residues. Germline-derived CDR1 and CDR2 are SNHLY and FYNNEI. Trimming shortened V by 5 bases and J by 4 bases, and 15 bases separated the two germline ends. DNA of the CDR3: TGTGCCAGCAGTTATAGGAGGGCCGATTACAATGAGCAGTTCTTC. Its translation: CASSYRRADYNEQFF. Looking up the rest from reference TRBV2 and TRBJ2-1 gives the full variable domain: EPEVTQTPSHQVTQMGQEVILRCVPISNHLYFYWYRQILGQKVEFLVSFYNNEISEKSEIFDDQFSVERPDGSNFTLKIRSTKLEDSAMYFCASSYRRADYNEQFFGPGTRLTVL.

This clonotype was detected only a few times. This chain connects TRBV28 to TRBJ2-7, with 7 bases identical to TRBD2. V was clipped by 11 bases and J by 3 bases; unmatched bases: 4. Germline CDR1 MDHEN, CDR2 SYDVKM. The CDR3 has 11 residues. The CDR3 region has the DNA TGTGCCTCGTGGGAGGGCTACGAGCAGTACTTC. Translated, it gives CASWEGYEQYF.

The chain is built from TRBV9 and TRBJ2-4; D remains ambiguous. CDR3 length equals 15 residues. Germline V lookup: CDR1 SGDLS, CDR2 YYNGEE. Trimming took 0 bases from V and 2 from J, leaving 9 bases between them. The CDR3 DNA is TGTGCCAGCAGCGTAGGTGGTAATTCCAAAAACATTCAGTACTTC. It specifies CASSVGGNSKNIQYF. Looking up the rest from reference TRBV9 and TRBJ2-4 gives the full variable domain: DSGVTQTPKHLITATGQRVTLRCSPRSGDLSVYWYQQSLDQGLQFLIQYYNGEERAKGNILERFSAQQFPDLHSELNLSSLELGDSALYFCASSVGGNSKNIQYFGAGTRLSVL.

This clonotype was recorded at least ten times. This sequence joins TRBV7-2 and TRBJ2-1; 8 bases align to TRBD2. J was trimmed by 8 bases and V by 2 bases; bases with no gene match: 5. The CDR3 is 14 residues long. Germline CDR1 and CDR2: SGHTA and FQGNSA. CDR3 DNA: TGTGCCAGCAGCTTACCGGGAGGGTTCTATGAGCAGTTCTTC. Its protein is CASSLPGGFYEQFF.

The CDR3 spells CASSSGTLNEQFF. The CDR3 DNA reads as TGCGCCAGCAGCTCCGGGACTCTTAATGAGCAGTTCTTC. The genes are TRBV5-1 and TRBJ2-1, with D tentatively TRBD2 (6 bases). The CDR3 is made up of 13 amino acids. V was shortened by 3 bases and J by 7 bases, with 11 bases between the two germline ends. CDR1 and CDR2 from the germline V gene are SGHRS and YFSETQ.

This clonotype appeared a few times. V and J are TRBV19 and TRBJ2-7, with 11 bases aligning to TRBD2. Germline-derived CDR1 and CDR2 are LNHDA and SQIVND (reference sequence). V lost 3 bases and J lost 2; bases outside the gene matches: 3. The CDR3 loop spans 15 amino acids. CDR3 nucleotide sequence: TGTGCCAGTAGTATTATAGCGGGAGGGCCCTACGAGCAGTACTTC. It codes for CASSIIAGGPYEQYF. The complete variable domain, with remaining parts taken from reference TRBV19 and TRBJ2-7, reads DGGITQSPKYLFRKEGQNVTLSCEQNLNHDAMYWYRQDPGQGLRLIYYSQIVNDFQKGDIAEGYSVSREKKESFPLTVTSAQKNPTAFYLCASSIIAGGPYEQYFGPGTRLTVT.